This T cell receptor beta chain comes out of a study of blood T cell repertoires in COVID-19. Study overall: Both acute and convalescent COVID-19 samples were obtained from the United States, Italy and Spain. T cells, B-cell-depleted T cells, or PBMCs provided the cDNA or gDNA that served as material.

In the source study's methods: Scientists estimated how many nucleated cells there were by amplifying reference gene primers. This table comes from immunoSEQ multiplex PCR, and its TCRdb copy is limited to in-frame clones, with some not included. V and J calls and clone size come straight from that table; D and trimming were deduced from the DNA. The sample lists roughly 57,000 clones, 73% occurring once. This CDR3 contains 17 residues. V trimming: 3 bases; J trimming: 9 bases; junction bases outside the gene matches: 14. Germline V gene lookup returns CDR1 LGHDT and CDR2 YNNKEL (reference sequence).

V and J are TRBV3-1 (or the pseudogene TRBV3-2) and TRBJ2-1, with 10 bases fitting TRBD2. Source material: peripheral blood. The origin of this receptor is a woman in her seventies with acute or convalescent COVID-19. The CDR3 region is CASSHPALAGAASEQFF. In DNA, the CDR3 is TGTGCCAGCAGCCACCCCGCCCTAGCGGGGGCGGCCAGTGAGCAGTTCTTC.